The entry below describes one T cell receptor (beta chain). This entry belongs to a study of blood T cell repertoires in COVID-19. Original methodology: Reference gene primers were amplified, and this amplification served to estimate nucleated cell counts. Only in-frame clones appear in the TCRdb table, and some are missing; sequencing was by immunoSEQ multiplex PCR. Clone size and the V and J calls come from that table; the DNA yielded D and trimming. The sample carries approximately 150,000 clones, roughly 80% recorded once. The TCR sequence derives from a middle-aged man with active or convalescent COVID-19. Sequencing was done on a sample of peripheral blood.

CDR3 sequence reads: CASSPGGDTEAFF. CDR3 nucleotide sequence: TGTGCCAGCTCACCGGGGGGGGACACTGAAGCTTTCTTT. The chain joins TRBV18 to TRBJ1-1; TRBD1 is a possible D gene (5 bases). Trimming pared 3 bases from V and 3 bases from J, leaving 8 bases between. CDR1 and CDR2 from the germline V gene are KGHSH and LQKENI. The CDR3 consists of 13 residues.